Each of the 14 T cell receptor beta chains below was sequenced from the same sample in a study of cytomegalovirus exposure and HLA in healthy donors (dated by TCRdb to between 2016 and 2019). Libraries were made using the immunoSEQ multiplex PCR assay. TCRdb obtained this table from immuneACCESS and retained in-frame rearrangements with V and J assigned. These tables miss some clones; where compared with another copy, unresolved V genes account for less than half of the shortfall, and the remainder is unexplained. Counted in this sample were some 150,000 clones; over 80% of them appeared once. The ten top clones hold 4.5% to 5.5% of the sample. The material sequenced was PBMCs. These receptor sequences come from a man in his late teens or twenties in good health and CMV-seropositive.

The chain couples TRBV6-5 to TRBJ2-7, with D maybe TRBD1 (7 bases). CDR1 and CDR2 (germline): MNHEY, SVGAGI. V was pared by 4 bases and J by 7 bases, with 17 bases between. The CDR3 is 14 amino acids. CDR3 sequence reads: CASSSGRGAWEQYF. The CDR3 DNA follows: TGTGCCAGCAGTTCGGGCAGGGGGGCTTGGGAGCAGTACTTC.

This chain uses TRBV5-8 with TRBJ2-7; 9 bases line up with TRBD1. The CDR3 consists of 15 residues. V shed 3 bases and J 0 bases; nucleotides not matched to a gene: 4. Germline V CDR1 and CDR2: SGHTS, YDEGEE. The CDR3 here is CASSSGQGRSYEQYF. The CDR3 region has the DNA TGTGCCAGCAGCTCAGGACAGGGGCGCTCCTACGAGCAGTACTTC.

The chain combines TRBV7-9 with TRBJ2-2, with TRBD1 identical over 9 bases. Trimming cost V 4 bases and J 6 bases; bases outside gene matches: 12. The CDR3 is 17 residues long. Germline V CDR1 and CDR2: SEHNR, FQNEAQ (reference sequence). The CDR3 loop is CASSSPPDRGFPGELFF. Here the CDR3 DNA reads TGTGCCAGCAGCTCACCCCCGGACAGGGGTTTCCCCGGGGAGCTGTTTTTT.

The chain links TRBV5-1 to TRBJ2-5; 9 positions match TRBD2. This CDR3 is built from 16 residues. The V gene's germline CDR1 is SGHRS and CDR2 YFSETQ. V trimming: 0 bases; J trimming: 5 bases; junction bases outside the gene matches: 8. The CDR3 protein is CASSLASGGTSETQYF. CDR3 in DNA: TGCGCCAGCAGCTTGGCCAGCGGGGGGACGTCCGAGACCCAGTACTTC.

The rearrangement links TRBV7-8 to TRBJ2-3; a weak D match, TRBD1 (5 bases). Trimming took 2 bases from V and 0 from J, leaving 15 bases between them. The germline gives CDR1 SGHVS, CDR2 FQNEAQ. The CDR3 is 17 amino acids. CDR3 loop: CASSLKGFDRSTDTQYF. The CDR3 DNA follows: TGTGCCAGCAGCTTAAAGGGGTTCGACCGGAGCACAGATACGCAGTATTTT.

The rearrangement joins TRBV6-5 to TRBJ2-7; 8 bases match TRBD2. There are 14 residues in the CDR3. Unmatched junction bases numbered 5, after V lost 3 bases and J lost 4 bases. The germline CDR1 and CDR2 sequences are MNHEY and SVGAGI. The CDR3 DNA reads as TGTGCCAGCAGTTATGAGCGGGGGAGGTACGAGCAGTACTTC. Residues: CASSYERGRYEQYF.

The J gene is TRBJ1-2, the V gene TRBV7-9; 9 bases are a match to TRBD1. This CDR3 has 14 amino acids. CDR1 and CDR2 from the germline V gene are SEHNR and FQNEAQ (reference sequence). V was clipped by 5 bases and J by 2 bases; unmatched bases: 3. The CDR3 coding sequence is TGTGCCAGCAGCCAAACAGGGGGCAACTATGGCTACACCTTC. Translation gives CASSQTGGNYGYTF.

V usage is TRBV6-1 and J usage is TRBJ2-7; D possibly corresponds to TRBD1 (5 bases). Germline V gene sequence: CDR1 MNHNS, CDR2 SASEGT. This CDR3 is 14 amino acids long. V was clipped by 5 bases and J by 0 bases, with 11 bases between them. CDR3 coding DNA: TGTGCCAGCAGTTCAGGGTTAAGCTCCTACGAGCAGTACTTC. Its translation is CASSSGLSSYEQYF.

This clone was detected only a few times. The rearrangement uses TRBV10-3 and TRBJ2-1, with TRBD2 matching over 8 bases. The trim removed 0 bases at V and 3 bases at J, leaving 4 bases unmatched. The V gene's germline CDR1 is ENHRY and CDR2 SYGVKD. There are 16 residues in the CDR3. In DNA form, the CDR3 reads TGTGCCATCAGTGAGTCTTTGCTAGCGGGCTACAATGAGCAGTTCTTC. Its protein product is CAISESLLAGYNEQFF.

CDR3 nucleotides: TGTGCCAGCAGTTTAAGGACAAAGGTGTCCACCTTC. Protein product: CASSLRTKVSTF. This chain joins TRBV28 and TRBJ1-2; tentatively, D is TRBD1 (5 bases). Germline V gene data show CDR1 as MDHEN and CDR2 as SYDVKM. The V and J ends lost 2 bases and 13 bases respectively, with 14 bases between them. This CDR3 spans 12 amino acids.

The rearrangement joins TRBV19 to TRBJ2-1; D gene ambiguous. Trimming left V 4 bases short and J 5 bases short, with 9 bases between. This CDR3 region has 13 residues. Germline V gene data show CDR1 as LNHDA and CDR2 as SQIVND (reference sequence). This chain's CDR3 is CASSTQANNEQFF. CDR3 DNA: TGTGCCAGTAGTACGCAGGCAAACAATGAGCAGTTCTTC.

This clone is classed as medium-sized (0.01 to 0.1%). V gene TRBV6-5 combines with J gene TRBJ1-2, with 7 bases fitting TRBD1. The CDR3 runs 15 residues. The V and J ends lost 5 bases and 4 bases, in that order; junction bases with no gene match: 10. The germline V gene has CDR1 MNHEY and CDR2 SVGAGI. The CDR3 region is CASSTRTGQAYGYTF. CDR3 bases: TGTGCCAGCAGTACTCGGACAGGACAAGCCTATGGCTACACCTTC.

The chain recombines TRBV7-3 with TRBJ2-3, with a weak D call TRBD2 (5 bases). Germline CDR1 is SGHTA and CDR2 is FQGTGA. CDR3 length: 14 residues. V was pared by 4 bases and J by 4 bases, with 12 bases between. The CDR3 here is CASSSAGVADTQYF. CDR3 nucleotides: TGTGCCAGCAGCTCCGCCGGGGTGGCAGATACGCAGTATTTT. Full variable domain (rest looked up from reference TRBV7-3 and TRBJ2-3): GAGVSQTPSNKVTEKGKYVELRCDPISGHTALYWYRQSLGQGPEFLIYFQGTGAADDSGLPNDRFFAVRPEGSVSTLKIQRTERGDSAVYLCASSSAGVADTQYFGPGTRLTVL.

The V gene is TRBV27, the J gene TRBJ2-1; no reliable D call. The V gene lost 8 bases and the J gene lost 0 bases, with 14 bases spanning the gap. Germline CDR1 reads MNHEY; CDR2 reads SMNVEV (reference sequence). The CDR3 is made up of 15 amino acids. This CDR3 reads CASLELSSSYNEQFF. The CDR3 DNA reads TGTGCCAGCTTGGAGTTATCGTCCTCCTACAATGAGCAGTTCTTC.